The rows below give T cell receptor beta chains drawn from one sample of a study of T cell responses to AZD1222 COVID-19 vaccine. Sequenced by immunoSEQ multiplex PCR; TCRdb stores in-frame clones only, minus some. The table lists 160,000 or so clones, around nine tenths of them singletons. The sample here was peripheral blood, taken on day 0 of AZD1222 vaccination. The receptors were sampled from an adult in good health. The CDR3 runs from the conserved cysteine through the conserved F or W. The D gene is left open where the match is weak. Size tells how often a clone was seen (once, few, many) or the class of an expanded clone, and some rows leave it out.

>11|.|.|TRBJ1-3|TRBV12-3/TRBV12-4
CASSSGNTIYF
TGTGCCAGCTCATCGGGTAACACCATATATTTT
>14|.|TRBD1|TRBJ1-2|TRBV6-5
CASRDLTGQSGYTF
TGTGCCAGCAGGGACCTAACGGGACAGAGTGGCTACACCTTC
>11|.|.|TRBJ2-7|TRBV7-2
CASSSHYEQYF
TGTGCCAGCAGCTCCCACTACGAGCAGTACTTC
>14|.|.|TRBJ2-3|TRBV5-6
CASSFSGSGDTQYF
TGTGCCAGCAGCTTTAGCGGTTCGGGAGATACGCAGTATTTT
>12|.|.|TRBJ2-3|TRBV10-3
CAMGTSTDTQYF
TGTGCCATGGGGACTAGCACAGATACGCAGTATTTT
>11|.|.|TRBJ1-2|TRBV3-1/TRBV3-2
CASSQDYGYTF
TGTGCCAGCAGCCAAGACTATGGCTACACCTTC
>16|.|TRBD1|TRBJ2-7|TRBV28
CASSSSSGTGPYEQYF
TGTGCCAGCAGTTCCTCCTCCGGGACAGGGCCCTACGAGCAGTACTTC
>13|.|.|TRBJ2-1|TRBV5-1
CASSLTGAPAPFF
TGCGCCAGCAGCTTGACTGGGGCCCCTGCGCCGTTCTTC
>16|.|TRBD1|TRBJ1-5|TRBV25-1
CASSESGRGGRQPQHF
TGTGCCAGCAGTGAATCCGGCAGGGGGGGCCGACAGCCCCAGCATTTT
>12|.|.|TRBJ2-1|TRBV14
CASSQRAGEQFF
TGTGCCAGCAGCCAGAGGGCGGGTGAGCAGTTCTTC
>15|.|TRBD1|TRBJ2-1|TRBV11-2
CASSLRVTGGNEQFF
TGTGCCAGCAGCTTGAGGGTAACAGGGGGAAATGAGCAGTTCTTC
>16|few|TRBD2|TRBJ2-7|TRBV13
CASSLGRAGESYEQYF
TGTGCCAGCAGCTTAGGAAGAGCGGGGGAATCCTACGAGCAGTACTTC
>16|.|.|TRBJ1-5|TRBV24-1
CATRGYRVEGYQPQHF
TGTGCCACCAGGGGTTACAGGGTAGAAGGCTATCAGCCCCAGCATTTT
>12|.|.|TRBJ1-2|TRBV29-1
CSVDDSQYGYTF
TGCAGCGTTGACGACAGTCAATATGGCTACACCTTC
>15|.|TRBD2|TRBJ2-7|TRBV15
CATSRVPAGIYEQYF
TGTGCCACCAGCAGAGTTCCAGCGGGGATCTACGAGCAGTACTTC
>15|.|.|TRBJ1-4|TRBV3-1/TRBV3-2
CASSQTRGANEKLFF
TGTGCCAGCAGCCAAACACGGGGGGCTAATGAAAAACTGTTTTTT
>14|.|.|TRBJ1-5|TRBV6-5
CASSLGGGNQPQHF
TGTGCCAGCAGTCTGGGGGGTGGCAATCAGCCCCAGCATTTT
>13|.|.|TRBJ2-7|TRBV2
CASKLDSSYEQYF
TGTGCCAGCAAATTGGACAGCTCCTACGAGCAGTACTTC
>17|.|.|TRBJ2-7|TRBV5-4
CASSPDPGTYSSYEQYF
TGTGCCAGCAGCCCGGACCCCGGGACCTACAGCTCCTACGAGCAGTACTTC
>15|.|TRBD2|TRBJ2-7|TRBV5-6
CASSFRTSGRYEQYF
TGTGCCAGCAGCTTCCGGACTAGCGGGAGATACGAGCAGTACTTC
>17|.|TRBD2|TRBJ2-3|TRBV5-4
CASSSGTSGSLADTQYF
TGTGCCAGCAGCTCGGGGACTAGCGGGAGTTTAGCAGATACGCAGTATTTT
>13|.|.|TRBJ1-2|TRBV19
CASTLTGSYGYTF
TGTGCCAGTACCCTCACGGGGTCCTATGGCTACACCTTC
>13|.|.|TRBJ2-7|TRBV15
CATSRDMTYEQYF
TGTGCCACCAGCAGAGATATGACCTACGAGCAGTACTTC
>14|few|TRBD1|TRBJ1-1|TRBV12-5
CASGFGGQGVEAFF
TGTGCTAGTGGTTTTGGGGGACAGGGGGTTGAAGCTTTCTTT
>16|.|.|TRBJ1-2|TRBV4-1
CASSQDSAEAGYGYTF
TGCGCCAGCAGCCAAGATTCGGCCGAGGCCGGGTATGGCTACACCTTC
>16|once|.|TRBJ1-6|TRBV19
CASSDETTGYNSPLHF
TGTGCCAGTAGTGATGAGACGACGGGCTATAATTCACCCCTCCACTTT
>13|.|.|TRBJ1-1|TRBV7-9
CASSLTVNTEAFF
TGTGCCAGCAGCTTGACGGTGAACACTGAAGCTTTCTTT
>15|.|TRBD2|TRBJ2-2|TRBV9
CASSTLAGKGGELFF
TGTGCCAGCAGCACCCTAGCGGGAAAGGGCGGGGAGCTGTTTTTT
>15|.|TRBD1|TRBJ2-7|TRBV7-9
CASSSPQGVGTQQYF
TGTGCCAGCAGCTCCCCTCAGGGGGTCGGGACCCAGCAGTACTTC
>13|.|.|TRBJ1-5|TRBV20-1
CSASTAAGQPQHF
TGCAGTGCTAGTACAGCGGCAGGTCAGCCCCAGCATTTT
>19|.|TRBD1|TRBJ1-1|TRBV7-6
CASSPPTVRDSTNNTEAFF
TGTGCCAGCAGCCCCCCCACCGTCCGGGACAGCACTAACAACACTGAAGCTTTCTTT
>11|.|.|TRBJ1-1|TRBV9
CASSVAAEAFF
TGTGCCAGCAGCGTAGCTGCTGAAGCTTTCTTT
>15|.|TRBD2|TRBJ2-7|TRBV18
CASSPEAGALYEQYF
TGTGCCAGCTCACCGGAAGCGGGAGCTCTCTACGAGCAGTACTTC
>11|.|.|TRBJ1-2|TRBV2
CASTLEAGYTF
TGTGCCAGCACCCTGGAGGCTGGCTACACCTTC
>14|.|TRBD1|TRBJ2-2|TRBV15
CATSPRTGTGELFF
TGTGCCACCAGCCCCCGGACAGGGACCGGGGAGCTGTTTTTT
>15|.|.|TRBJ2-7|TRBV5-1
CASSPAMGPAYEQYF
TGCGCCAGCAGCCCGGCGATGGGCCCTGCCTACGAGCAGTACTTC
>16|.|.|TRBJ1-1|TRBV5-1
CASSWGLQGTNTEAFF
TGCGCCAGCAGCTGGGGGCTGCAGGGGACGAACACTGAAGCTTTCTTT
>16|.|TRBD2|TRBJ2-7|TRBV2
CASSLFAREGNDEQYF
TGTGCCAGCAGTCTGTTTGCGAGGGAGGGTAACGACGAGCAGTACTTC
>16|.|.|TRBJ1-5|TRBV5-5
CASSLEDGSSNQPQHF
TGTGCCAGCAGCTTGGAGGACGGCAGTAGCAATCAGCCCCAGCATTTT
>15|.|.|TRBJ2-5|TRBV5-4
CASSSHRGGGETQYF
TGTGCCAGCAGCTCCCACAGGGGCGGGGGAGAGACCCAGTACTTC
>15|.|TRBD2|TRBJ2-1|TRBV7-9
CASSLGTSGRREQFF
TGTGCCAGCAGCTTAGGGACTAGCGGGAGGAGGGAGCAGTTCTTC